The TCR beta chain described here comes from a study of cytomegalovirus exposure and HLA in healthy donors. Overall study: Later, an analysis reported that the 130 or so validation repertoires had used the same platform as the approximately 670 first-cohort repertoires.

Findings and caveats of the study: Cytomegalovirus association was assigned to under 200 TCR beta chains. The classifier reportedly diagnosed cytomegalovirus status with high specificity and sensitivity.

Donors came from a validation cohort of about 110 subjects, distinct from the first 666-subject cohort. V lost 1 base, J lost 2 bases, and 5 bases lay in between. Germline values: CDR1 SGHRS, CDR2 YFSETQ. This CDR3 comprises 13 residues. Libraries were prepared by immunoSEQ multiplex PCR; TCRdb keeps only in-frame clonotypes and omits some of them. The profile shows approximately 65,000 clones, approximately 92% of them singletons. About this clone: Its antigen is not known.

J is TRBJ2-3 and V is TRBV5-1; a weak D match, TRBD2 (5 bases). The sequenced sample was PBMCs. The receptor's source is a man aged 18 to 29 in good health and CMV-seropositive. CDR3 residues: CASSLRDTDTQYF. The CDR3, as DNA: TGCGCCAGCAGCTTGCGGGACACAGATACGCAGTATTTT.